One sample yielded the 10 T cell receptor beta chains listed below, sequenced in a study of blood T cell repertoires in COVID-19. Profiling relied on immunoSEQ multiplex PCR, and the TCRdb table lists in-frame clones only, not all of them. The repertoire holds fewer than 700,000 clones, with roughly 89% as singletons. Material for sequencing was peripheral blood. The receptors stem from a woman aged 45-59 years with COVID-19, enrolled during active disease.

V usage is TRBV13 and J usage is TRBJ2-7; 10 nucleotides align to TRBD2. Germline CDR1 PRHDT, CDR2 FYEKMQ (reference sequence). CDR3 length equals 15 residues. V lost 6 bases, J lost 2 bases, and 7 bases stayed unmatched. CDR3 sequence (DNA): TGTGCCAGCAGGGGAAGCGGGGGGGCAACCTACGAGCAGTACTTC. As protein: CASRGSGGATYEQYF. The whole variable domain, filled in from reference TRBV13 and TRBJ2-7, reads AAGVIQSPRHLIKEKRETATLKCYPIPRHDTVYWYQQGPGQDPQFLISFYEKMQSDKGSIPDRFSAQQFSDYHSELNMSSLELGDSALYFCASRGSGGATYEQYFGPGTRLTVT.

This chain joins TRBV29-1 and TRBJ2-5; D gene unclear. Trimming stripped 7 bases from V and 1 base from J, with 10 bases between. Germline CDR1 SQVTM, CDR2 ANQGSEA. The CDR3 runs 12 residues. CDR3 in amino acids: CSADDFQETQYF. CDR3 sequence (DNA): TGCAGCGCTGATGACTTCCAAGAGACCCAGTACTTC.

CDR3 bases: TGTGCCACCAGCAGCCCCCTAAGACAGGCCCGGCCTGGGGCCAACGTCCTGACTTTC. It specifies CATSSPLRQARPGANVLTF. V gene TRBV15 combines with J gene TRBJ2-6, with a possible D match to TRBD1 (6 bases). CDR3 length equals 19 residues. Germline V gene data show CDR1 as LNHNV and CDR2 as YYDKDF (reference sequence). Trimming pared 3 bases from V and 2 bases from J, leaving 20 bases between.

V is TRBV6-5 and J is TRBJ2-2, with TRBD2 matching over 8 bases. The V gene end was trimmed by 6 bases and the J gene end by 1 base; junction bases not matched to a gene: 4. The CDR3 length is 15 residues. The germline CDR1 and CDR2 sequences are MNHEY and SVGAGI. CDR3 region: CASSALAGNTGELFF. In DNA form, the CDR3 reads TGTGCCAGCAGCGCTCTAGCGGGGAACACCGGGGAGCTGTTTTTT.

The chain carries TRBV2 and TRBJ1-3; 8 bases align to TRBD1. With V trimmed by 6 bases and J by 4 bases, 8 bases remained unmatched. There are 15 residues in the CDR3. Germline V gives CDR1 SNHLY, CDR2 FYNNEI. CDR3 residues: CASRSDRERGNTIYF. CDR3 DNA sequence: TGTGCCAGCAGGTCGGACAGGGAGCGAGGAAACACCATATATTTT.

The V and J genes are TRBV2 and TRBJ1-5, with 8 bases lining up with TRBD1. Per germline, CDR1 SNHLY and CDR2 FYNNEI. This CDR3 is built from 14 residues. With 5 bases clipped from V and 2 bases from J, the junction kept 2 bases outside the gene matches. CDR3 protein: CASSPDRGNQPQHF. The DNA for the CDR3 is TGTGCCAGCAGTCCGGACAGGGGCAATCAGCCCCAGCATTTT.

This sequence joins TRBV5-1 and TRBJ1-2; 10 positions agree with TRBD1. The CDR3 extends over 14 amino acids. V shed 2 bases and J 8 bases; nucleotides not matched to a gene: 6. Germline V gene sequence: CDR1 SGHRS, CDR2 YFSETQ. The CDR3 loop reads CASSFPGQGSGYTF. The CDR3 DNA reads TGCGCCAGCAGCTTTCCGGGACAGGGGAGCGGCTACACCTTC.

The rearrangement uses TRBV15 and TRBJ2-3, with a tentative D call TRBD2 (6 bases). V was pared by 0 bases and J by 2 bases, with 12 bases between. CDR3 length: 16 residues. CDR1 and CDR2 (germline): LNHNV, YYDKDF (reference sequence). CDR3: CATSREGRQLTDTQYF. For the CDR3, the DNA is TGTGCCACCAGCAGAGAAGGGAGGCAGCTCACAGATACGCAGTATTTT.

The chain couples TRBV11-2 to TRBJ1-1, with TRBD1 identical over 8 bases. This CDR3 has 14 residues. After removal of 5 bases from V and 10 bases from J, the junction contained 12 bases not matched to a gene. The V gene's germline CDR1 is SGHAT and CDR2 FQNNGV. Here the CDR3 reads CASSLPGTGGRAFF. CDR3 nucleotide sequence: TGTGCCAGCAGCCTGCCCGGGACAGGAGGGCGAGCTTTCTTT.

V usage is TRBV28 and J usage is TRBJ1-5, with 7 bases lining up with TRBD1. The CDR3 is 14 residues long. Germline loops: CDR1 MDHEN, CDR2 SYDVKM. J lost 1 base, V lost 5 bases, and 2 bases had no gene match. The CDR3 nucleotides are TGTGCCAGCAGTGGGGACAGCAGCAATCAGCCCCAGCATTTT. Protein sequence: CASSGDSSNQPQHF. Looking up the rest from reference TRBV28 and TRBJ1-5 gives the full variable domain: DVKVTQSSRYLVKRTGEKVFLECVQDMDHENMFWYRQDPGLGLRLIYFSYDVKMKEKGDIPEGYSVSREKKERFSLILESASTNQTSMYLCASSGDSSNQPQHFGDGTRLSIL.